The 18 T cell receptor beta chains given below trace back to one sample, sequenced in a study of OX40 agonist ivuxolimab in advanced cancers. Clones were read by immunoSEQ multiplex PCR, and TCRdb kept only the in-frame ones, dropping some. The data contain approximately 74,000 clones, roughly 78% of them singletons. The material was CD4+ or CD8+ T cells sorted from blood, obtained in a trial of the OX40 agonist ivuxolimab. Receptors were obtained from an adult with an advanced solid tumor such as melanoma, head and neck, liver or kidney cancer.

CDR3: CASRQTSGRALDNEQFF. In nucleotides, the CDR3 is TGCGCCAGCAGACAAACTAGCGGGAGGGCCCTCGACAATGAGCAGTTCTTC. This chain links TRBV4-1 with TRBJ2-1; 13 nucleotides match TRBD2. The CDR3 length is 17 residues. The trim removed 6 bases at V and 5 bases at J, leaving 10 bases unmatched. The V gene's germline CDR1 is MGHRA and CDR2 YSYEKL.

The chain has TRBV5-4 and TRBJ1-2; D gene uncertain. Trimming left V 2 bases short and J 0 bases short, with 5 bases between. CDR3 length: 13 amino acids. Germline-derived CDR1 and CDR2 are SGHNT and YYREEE (reference sequence). The CDR3: CASSFEANYGYTF. The CDR3 nucleotides read TGTGCCAGCAGCTTTGAGGCTAACTATGGCTACACCTTC.

The chain is built from TRBV14 and TRBJ2-2; possibly TRBD1 for D (7 bases). Trimming took off 4 bases at V and 0 bases at J, with 15 bases between the two ends. Germline assignment: CDR1 SGHDN and CDR2 FVKESK. CDR3 size: 17 residues. The CDR3 DNA sequence: TGTGCCAGCAGCCGTGGGGGGACAGCTACGAACACCGGGGAGCTGTTTTTT. Translation gives CASSRGGTATNTGELFF.

This sequence joins TRBV6-4 and TRBJ2-7; D call uncertain. The CDR3 spans 15 residues. Deletions cut 3 bases from V and 2 bases from J, with 14 bases between. CDR1 and CDR2 (germline): MRHNA, SNTAGT. The CDR3 DNA reads TGTGCCAGCAGTGAAGGGCCTGCGAATACCTACGAGCAGTACTTC. Its protein product is CASSEGPANTYEQYF.

This clone was detected a few times. This rearrangement joins TRBV5-1 to TRBJ1-2, with TRBD1 matching 12 bases. Germline loops: CDR1 SGHRS, CDR2 YFSETQ. The CDR3 has 14 amino acids. J lost 6 bases, V lost 5 bases, and 5 bases had no gene match. The DNA of the CDR3 is TGCGCCAGCAGACCCGGGACAGGGGGCGATGGCTACACCTTC. It encodes CASRPGTGGDGYTF.

The chain carries TRBV6-5 and TRBJ2-3, with a weak D call TRBD1 (5 bases). The CDR3 is made up of 13 amino acids. The V end was cut by 5 bases, the J end by 0 bases, with 6 bases between. Germline V gene data show CDR1 as MNHEY and CDR2 as SVGAGI. This CDR3 reads CASSAGSTDTQYF. As DNA, the CDR3 is TGTGCCAGCAGTGCAGGGAGCACAGATACGCAGTATTTT.

This chain joins TRBV11-2 and TRBJ1-3; 8 nucleotides line up with TRBD1. With 4 bases clipped from V and 1 base from J, the junction kept 6 bases outside the gene matches. Germline lookup yields CDR1 SGHAT and CDR2 FQNNGV. The CDR3 has 16 amino acids. The CDR3 reads CASSSNDRGSGNTIYF. The CDR3 DNA reads TGTGCCAGCAGCTCGAACGACAGGGGATCTGGAAACACCATATATTTT.

This clone was detected only once. The chain carries TRBV4-1 and TRBJ2-5; 8 bases agree with TRBD2. There are 15 residues in the CDR3. J was trimmed by 5 bases and V by 2 bases; bases with no gene match: 7. Germline V gene sequence: CDR1 MGHRA, CDR2 YSYEKL. CDR3 sequence: CASSQLPAGGETQYF. For the CDR3, the DNA is TGCGCCAGCAGCCAATTACCCGCGGGGGGCGAGACCCAGTACTTC.

The rearrangement links TRBV2 to TRBJ2-1; TRBD2 is a possible D gene (6 bases). The length of the CDR3 is 13 residues. CDR1 and CDR2 (germline): SNHLY, FYNNEI. With 5 bases removed from V and 7 bases from J, the gap between germline ends came to 12 bases. CDR3 in amino acids: CASSTRLGNEQFF. The CDR3 region has the DNA TGTGCCAGCAGTACCCGACTAGGGAATGAGCAGTTCTTC.

As concerns this clone: At one boundary the junction diverges from the germline segment, which might be a read error. The rearrangement links TRBV7-7 to TRBJ1-5; D is uncertain. Germline V gene lookup returns CDR1 SSHAT and CDR2 FNYEAQ (reference sequence). CDR3 length: 13 residues. The CDR3 is CASSLGPNQPQHF. DNA for the CDR3: TGTGCTAGCAGCCTCGGACCTAATCAGCCCCAGCATTTT.

The chain carries TRBV9 and TRBJ2-2, with D possibly TRBD2 on 6 matching bases. Between the trimmed V and J ends, which lost 1 base and 2 bases, there was a span of 12 bases. This CDR3 is built from 16 residues. CDR1 SGDLS and CDR2 YYNGEE come from the germline V gene. The CDR3 DNA follows: TGTGCCAGCAGCGTATCCGGGGGTGAAAACACCGGGGAGCTGTTTTTT. Translated: CASSVSGGENTGELFF.

The table lists this clone with a few counts. The rearrangement links TRBV7-2 to TRBJ1-1, with TRBD1 matching over 9 bases. Trimming took 3 bases from V and 8 from J; bases not matched to a gene: 7. The CDR3 has 14 amino acids. In germline, CDR1 is SGHTA, CDR2 FQGNSA. The chain's CDR3 is CASSFGTGLEEAFF. The CDR3 nucleotides read TGTGCCAGCAGCTTCGGGACAGGGTTGGAAGAAGCTTTCTTT.

V is TRBV28 and J is TRBJ2-3, with D uncertain. This CDR3 region has 17 residues. Trimming pared 3 bases from V and 1 base from J, leaving 17 bases between. Germline CDR1 and CDR2: MDHEN and SYDVKM. The CDR3 protein is CASSLDYNPIRTDTQYF. The DNA of the CDR3 is TGTGCCAGCAGTTTGGATTATAATCCCATCCGCACAGATACGCAGTATTTT.

The chain has TRBV28 and TRBJ2-7; D ambiguous. Trimming removed 1 base from V and 1 base from J, with 5 bases in between. The CDR3 is 13 amino acids. Germline lookup yields CDR1 MDHEN and CDR2 SYDVKM. CDR3 residues: CASSLYGSYEQYF. CDR3 nucleotides: TGTGCCAGCAGTTTATACGGGTCCTACGAGCAGTACTTC. Supplemented by reference TRBV28 and TRBJ2-7, the full variable domain reads DVKVTQSSRYLVKRTGEKVFLECVQDMDHENMFWYRQDPGLGLRLIYFSYDVKMKEKGDIPEGYSVSREKKERFSLILESASTNQTSMYLCASSLYGSYEQYFGPGTRLTVT.

The chain joins TRBV28 to TRBJ1-5; D unclear. V was clipped by 6 bases and J by 6 bases, with 15 bases between them. The CDR3 covers 14 residues. CDR1 is MDHEN and CDR2 is SYDVKM in the germline V gene. DNA of the CDR3: TGTGCCAGCAGCCCGGCTGGGATGAGTCAGCCCCAGCATTTT. This codes for CASSPAGMSQPQHF.

The V and J genes are TRBV6-1 and TRBJ2-7; TRBD2 matches 11 bases. Germline V gene lookup returns CDR1 MNHNS and CDR2 SASEGT. CDR3 length: 17 amino acids. V gave up 2 bases and J gave up 2 bases; unmatched junction bases: 8. The DNA of the CDR3 is TGTGCCAGCAGTGAATATTCTAGCGGGAGGACGACCTACGAGCAGTACTTC. It encodes CASSEYSSGRTTYEQYF.

The V gene is TRBV5-4, the J gene TRBJ1-3; maybe TRBD1 (5 bases). Germline assignment: CDR1 SGHNT and CDR2 YYREEE (reference sequence). The CDR3 length is 13 residues. The V gene lost 0 bases and the J gene lost 4 bases, with 5 bases spanning the gap. CDR3 protein: CASSLGQGNTIYF. The CDR3 nucleotides read TGTGCCAGCAGCTTGGGACAGGGAAACACCATATATTTT. The full variable domain, in which reference TRBV5-4 and TRBJ1-3 provide the parts outside the CDR3, is ETGVTQSPTHLIKTRGQQVTLRCSSQSGHNTVSWYQQALGQGPQFIFQYYREEENGRGNFPPRFSGLQFPNYSSELNVNALELDDSALYLCASSLGQGNTIYFGEGSWLTVV.

The V and J genes are TRBV11-2 and TRBJ2-1; 9 bases are shared with TRBD2. Per germline, CDR1 SGHAT and CDR2 FQNNGV. V trimming: 6 bases; J trimming: 6 bases; junction bases outside the gene matches: 6. CDR3 length equals 14 residues. CDR3 sequence: CASRGLAGINEQFF. CDR3 in DNA: TGTGCCAGCAGAGGCCTAGCGGGAATCAATGAGCAGTTCTTC.